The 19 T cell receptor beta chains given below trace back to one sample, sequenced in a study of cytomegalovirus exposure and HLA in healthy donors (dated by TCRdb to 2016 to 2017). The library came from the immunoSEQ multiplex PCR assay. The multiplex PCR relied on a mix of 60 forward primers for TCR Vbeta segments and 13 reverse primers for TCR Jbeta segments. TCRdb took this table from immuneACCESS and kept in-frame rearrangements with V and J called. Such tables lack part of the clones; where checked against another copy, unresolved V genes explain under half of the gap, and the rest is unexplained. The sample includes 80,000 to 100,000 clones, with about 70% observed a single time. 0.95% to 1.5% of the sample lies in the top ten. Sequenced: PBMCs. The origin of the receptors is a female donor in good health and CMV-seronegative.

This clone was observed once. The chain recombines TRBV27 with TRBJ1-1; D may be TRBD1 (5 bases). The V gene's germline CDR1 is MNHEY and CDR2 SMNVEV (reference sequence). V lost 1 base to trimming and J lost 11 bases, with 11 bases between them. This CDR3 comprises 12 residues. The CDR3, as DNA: TGTGCCAGCAGTTTATTGGGGCAGGTGGCTTTCTTT. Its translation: CASSLLGQVAFF.

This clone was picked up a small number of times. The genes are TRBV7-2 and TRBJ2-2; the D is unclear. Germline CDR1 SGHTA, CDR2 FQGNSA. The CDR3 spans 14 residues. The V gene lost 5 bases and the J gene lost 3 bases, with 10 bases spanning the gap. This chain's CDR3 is CASSQRRDTGELFF. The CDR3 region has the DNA TGTGCCAGCAGCCAAAGAAGAGACACCGGGGAGCTGTTTTTT.

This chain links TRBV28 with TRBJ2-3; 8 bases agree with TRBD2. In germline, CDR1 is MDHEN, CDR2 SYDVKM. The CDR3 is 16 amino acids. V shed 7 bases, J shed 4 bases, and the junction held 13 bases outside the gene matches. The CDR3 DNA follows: TGTGCCAGCACCTACTCTAGCGGGTCTAATTCAGATACGCAGTATTTT. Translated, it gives CASTYSSGSNSDTQYF.

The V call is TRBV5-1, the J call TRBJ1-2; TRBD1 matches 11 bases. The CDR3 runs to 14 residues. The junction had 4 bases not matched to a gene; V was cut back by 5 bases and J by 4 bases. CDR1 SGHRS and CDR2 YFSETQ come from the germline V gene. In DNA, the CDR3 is TGCGCCAGCAGTAGGACAGGGGGCGGCTATGGCTACACCTTC. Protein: CASSRTGGGYGYTF.

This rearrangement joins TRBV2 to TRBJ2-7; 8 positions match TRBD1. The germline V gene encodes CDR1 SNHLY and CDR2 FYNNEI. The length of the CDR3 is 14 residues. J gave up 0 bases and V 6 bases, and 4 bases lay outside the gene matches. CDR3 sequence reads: CASRGQGSSYEQYF. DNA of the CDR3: TGTGCCAGCAGAGGACAGGGCAGCTCCTACGAGCAGTACTTC.

CDR3 sequence reads: CASRQGGVYPEAFF. The DNA for the CDR3 is TGTGCCAGCCGACAGGGGGGTGTGTACCCTGAAGCTTTCTTT. The chain uses TRBV28 and TRBJ1-1; 9 nucleotides agree with TRBD1. This CDR3 is 14 amino acids long. V shed 8 bases and J 6 bases; nucleotides not matched to a gene: 10. CDR1 and CDR2 from the germline V gene are MDHEN and SYDVKM.

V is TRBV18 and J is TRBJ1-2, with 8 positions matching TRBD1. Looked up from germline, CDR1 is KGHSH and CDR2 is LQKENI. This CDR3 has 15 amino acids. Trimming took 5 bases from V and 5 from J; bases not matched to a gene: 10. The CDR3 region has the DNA TGTGCCAGCTCAAACAGGACAGGGAGATTGTATGGCTACACCTTC. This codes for CASSNRTGRLYGYTF. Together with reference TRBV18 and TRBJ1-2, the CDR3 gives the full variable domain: NAGVMQNPRHLVRRRGQEARLRCSPMKGHSHVYWYRQLPEEGLKFMVYLQKENIIDESGMPKERFSAEFPKEGPSILRIQQVVRGDSAAYFCASSNRTGRLYGYTFGSGTRLTVV.

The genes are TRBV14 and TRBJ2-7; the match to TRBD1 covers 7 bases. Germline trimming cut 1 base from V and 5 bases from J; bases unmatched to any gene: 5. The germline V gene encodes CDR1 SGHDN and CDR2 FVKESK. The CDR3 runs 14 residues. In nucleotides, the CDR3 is TGTGCCAGCAGCCAAGGGAACAGGGGACACGAGCAGTACTTC. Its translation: CASSQGNRGHEQYF.

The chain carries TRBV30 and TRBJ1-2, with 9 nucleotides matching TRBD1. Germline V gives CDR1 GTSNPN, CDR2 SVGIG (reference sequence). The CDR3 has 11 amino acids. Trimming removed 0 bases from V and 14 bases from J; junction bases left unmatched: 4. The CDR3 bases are TGTGCCTGGAGTGTGGACAGGGGTTGGACCTTC. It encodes CAWSVDRGWTF.

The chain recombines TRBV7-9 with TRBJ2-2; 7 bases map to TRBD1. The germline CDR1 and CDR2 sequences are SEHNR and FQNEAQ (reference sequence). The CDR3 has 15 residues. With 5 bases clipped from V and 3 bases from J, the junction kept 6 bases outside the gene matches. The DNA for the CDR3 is TGTGCCAGCAGCCCCGACAGGGCCTACACCGGGGAGCTGTTTTTT. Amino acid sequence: CASSPDRAYTGELFF. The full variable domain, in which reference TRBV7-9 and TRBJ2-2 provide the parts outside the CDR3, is DTGVSQNPRHKITKRGQNVTFRCDPISEHNRLYWYRQTLGQGPEFLTYFQNEAQLEKSRLLSDRFSAERPKGSFSTLEIQRTEQGDSAMYLCASSPDRAYTGELFFGEGSRLTVL.

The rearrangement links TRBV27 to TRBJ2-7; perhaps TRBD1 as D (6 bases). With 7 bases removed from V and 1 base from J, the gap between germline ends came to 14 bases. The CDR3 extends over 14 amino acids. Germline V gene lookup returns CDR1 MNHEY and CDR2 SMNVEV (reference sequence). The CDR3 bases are TGTGCCAGCAAAACAGGGCTCGTTTCCTACGAGCAGTACTTC. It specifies CASKTGLVSYEQYF.

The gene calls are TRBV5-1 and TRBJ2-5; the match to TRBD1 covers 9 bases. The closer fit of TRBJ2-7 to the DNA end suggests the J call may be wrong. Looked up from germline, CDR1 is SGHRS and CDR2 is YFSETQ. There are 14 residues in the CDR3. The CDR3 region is CASSWGQGVGEQYF. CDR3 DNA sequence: TGCGCCAGCAGCTGGGGACAGGGCGTCGGCGAGCAGTACTTC.

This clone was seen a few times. In DNA form, the CDR3 reads TGTGCCTGGAGAGGGGCAGGGTGGACCGGGGAGCTGTTTTTT. Its protein product is CAWRGAGWTGELFF. This chain joins TRBV30 and TRBJ2-2; D is possibly TRBD1 (5 bases). CDR1 GTSNPN and CDR2 SVGIG come from the germline V gene (reference sequence). The CDR3 spans 14 residues. V was clipped by 3 bases and J by 5 bases, with 13 bases between them.

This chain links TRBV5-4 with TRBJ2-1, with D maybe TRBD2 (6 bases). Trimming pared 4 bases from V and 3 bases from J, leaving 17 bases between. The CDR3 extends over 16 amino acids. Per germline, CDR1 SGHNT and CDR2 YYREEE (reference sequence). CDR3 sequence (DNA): TGTGCCAGCAGCGGAGGGAGTACGACCTTCTACAATGAGCAGTTCTTC. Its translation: CASSGGSTTFYNEQFF.

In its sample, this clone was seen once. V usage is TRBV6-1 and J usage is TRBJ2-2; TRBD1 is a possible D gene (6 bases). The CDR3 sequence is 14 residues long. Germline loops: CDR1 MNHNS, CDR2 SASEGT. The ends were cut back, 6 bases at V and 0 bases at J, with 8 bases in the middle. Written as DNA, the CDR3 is TGTGCCAGCAGGGGACACACGAACACCGGGGAGCTGTTTTTT. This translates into CASRGHTNTGELFF.

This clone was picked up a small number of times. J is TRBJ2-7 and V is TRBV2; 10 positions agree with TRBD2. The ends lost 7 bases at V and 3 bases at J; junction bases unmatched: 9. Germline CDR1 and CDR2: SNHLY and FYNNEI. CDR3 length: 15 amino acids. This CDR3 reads CASNPSGGSFYEQYF. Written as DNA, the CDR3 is TGTGCCAGCAACCCTAGCGGGGGTAGTTTCTACGAGCAGTACTTC.

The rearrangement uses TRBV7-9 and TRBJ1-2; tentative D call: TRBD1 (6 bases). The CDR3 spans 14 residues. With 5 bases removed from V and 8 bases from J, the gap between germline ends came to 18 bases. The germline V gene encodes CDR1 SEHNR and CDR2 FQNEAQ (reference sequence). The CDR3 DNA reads TGTGCCAGCAGCCCTCTGGACAGTTTAGGGGGCTACACCTTC. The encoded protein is CASSPLDSLGGYTF. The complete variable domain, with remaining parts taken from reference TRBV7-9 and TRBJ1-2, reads DTGVSQNPRHKITKRGQNVTFRCDPISEHNRLYWYRQTLGQGPEFLTYFQNEAQLEKSRLLSDRFSAERPKGSFSTLEIQRTEQGDSAMYLCASSPLDSLGGYTFGSGTRLTVV.

The CDR3 sequence: CSAMGQGGISEAFF. The CDR3 bases are TGCAGCGCGATGGGACAGGGCGGCATCTCTGAAGCTTTCTTT. This chain connects TRBV29-1 to TRBJ1-1; 9 positions match TRBD1. The CDR3 is 14 residues long. V lost 7 bases and J lost 6; bases outside the gene matches: 12. Germline V gene lookup returns CDR1 SQVTM and CDR2 ANQGSEA. Based on the CDR3 plus reference TRBV29-1 and TRBJ1-1, the full variable domain is SAVISQKPSRDICQRGTSLTIQCQVDSQVTMMFWYRQQPGQSLTLIATANQGSEATYESGFVIDKFPISRPNLTFSTLTVSNMSPEDSSIYLCSAMGQGGISEAFFGQGTRLTVV.

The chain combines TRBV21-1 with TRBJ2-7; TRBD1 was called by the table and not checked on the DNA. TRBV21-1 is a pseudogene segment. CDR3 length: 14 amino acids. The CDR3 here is CASSNPGGINEQYF. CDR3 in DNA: TGTGCCAGCAGCAATCCAGGGGGCATAAACGAGCAGTACTTC.